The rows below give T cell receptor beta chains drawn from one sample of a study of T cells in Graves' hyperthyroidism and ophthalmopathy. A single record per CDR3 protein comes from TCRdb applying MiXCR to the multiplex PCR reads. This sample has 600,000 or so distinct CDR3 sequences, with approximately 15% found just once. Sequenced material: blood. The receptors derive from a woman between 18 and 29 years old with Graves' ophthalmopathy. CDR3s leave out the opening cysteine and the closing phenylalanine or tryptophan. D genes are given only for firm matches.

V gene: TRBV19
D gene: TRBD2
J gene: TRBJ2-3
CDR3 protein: ASSIDPFPGLAGLNGRTDTQY

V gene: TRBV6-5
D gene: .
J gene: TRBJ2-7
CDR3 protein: ASSYGGNYEQY

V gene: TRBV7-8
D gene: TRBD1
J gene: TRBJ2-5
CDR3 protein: ASSLVNSDRGRRTQY

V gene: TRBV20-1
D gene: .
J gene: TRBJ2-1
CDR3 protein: SANPTGVVDNEQF

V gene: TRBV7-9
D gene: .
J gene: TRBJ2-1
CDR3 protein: ASSLLGSSYNEQF

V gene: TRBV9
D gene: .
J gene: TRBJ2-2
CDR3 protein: ASSVGHPTTGELF

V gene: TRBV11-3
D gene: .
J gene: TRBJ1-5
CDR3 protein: ASSKQINQPQH

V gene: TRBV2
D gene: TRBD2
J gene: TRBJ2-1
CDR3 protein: ASSAEREGFYNEQF

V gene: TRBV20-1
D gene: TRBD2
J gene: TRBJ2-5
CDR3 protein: SAPIRDYPQETQY

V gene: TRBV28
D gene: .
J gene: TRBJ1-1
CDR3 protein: ASSPPRRGAEAF

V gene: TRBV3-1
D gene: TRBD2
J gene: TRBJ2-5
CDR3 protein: ASSQIFSAGLAGKETQY

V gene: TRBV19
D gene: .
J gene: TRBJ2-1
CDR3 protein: ASSDGGALNEQF

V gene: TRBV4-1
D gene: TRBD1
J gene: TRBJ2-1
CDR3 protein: ASRATGEGNEQF

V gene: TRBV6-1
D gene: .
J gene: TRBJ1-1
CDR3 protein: ASTILGGGNTEAF

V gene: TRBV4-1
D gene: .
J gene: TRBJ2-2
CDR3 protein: ATSDRRGTGELF

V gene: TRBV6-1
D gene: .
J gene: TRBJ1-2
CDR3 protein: TSSLEGYGYT

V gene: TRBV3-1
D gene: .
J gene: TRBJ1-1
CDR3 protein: ASSQGAGFRTEAF

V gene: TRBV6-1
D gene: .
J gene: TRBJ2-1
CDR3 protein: ASSEAGRWWGSYNEQF

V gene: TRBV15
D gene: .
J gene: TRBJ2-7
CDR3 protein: ATSVRDSALEQY

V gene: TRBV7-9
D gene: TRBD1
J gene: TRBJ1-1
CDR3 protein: ASSSGQGQNTEAF

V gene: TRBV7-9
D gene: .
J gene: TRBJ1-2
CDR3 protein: ASSFVTDLNYGYT

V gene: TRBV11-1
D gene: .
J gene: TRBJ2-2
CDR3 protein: ASSLQGTARELF

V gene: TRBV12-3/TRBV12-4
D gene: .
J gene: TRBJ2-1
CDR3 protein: ASGMNSYNEQF

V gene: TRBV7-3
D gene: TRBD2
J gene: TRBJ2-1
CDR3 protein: ASSSGTSNEQF

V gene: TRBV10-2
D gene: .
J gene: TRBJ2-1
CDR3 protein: ASSGTWDFGSYNEQF

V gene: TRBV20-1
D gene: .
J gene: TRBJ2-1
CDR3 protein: SAREWRTGYNEQF